The 3 T cell receptor beta chains below were found in one sample sequenced in a study of OX40 agonist ivuxolimab in advanced cancers. Profiling relied on immunoSEQ multiplex PCR, and the TCRdb table lists in-frame clones only, not all of them. The top ten clones hold about 0.94% of a sample with over 60,000 clones, roughly nine tenths of them seen once. The sample here was CD4+ or CD8+ T cells sorted from blood, taken in a trial of the OX40 agonist ivuxolimab. Receptor source: an adult with an advanced solid tumor such as melanoma, head and neck, liver or kidney cancer.

The chain is built from TRBV6-5 and TRBJ1-1; D not certain. This CDR3 region has 14 residues. Trimming removed 6 bases from V and 1 base from J, with 12 bases in between. The germline V gene has CDR1 MNHEY and CDR2 SVGAGI. The DNA of the CDR3 is TGTGCCAGCAGCAACGGGGAGGGGAACACTGAAGCTTTCTTT. Encoded protein: CASSNGEGNTEAFF.

This chain links TRBV7-8 with TRBJ1-1, with 11 bases matching TRBD1. The V gene end was trimmed by 5 bases and the J gene end by 1 base; junction bases not matched to a gene: 12. The CDR3 has 18 residues. Germline V gene lookup returns CDR1 SGHVS and CDR2 FQNEAQ. CDR3: CASSERGQGVFGNTEAFF. The CDR3 region has the DNA TGTGCCAGCAGCGAAAGGGGACAGGGGGTTTTCGGGAACACTGAAGCTTTCTTT. Full variable domain (rest looked up from reference TRBV7-8 and TRBJ1-1): GAGVSQSPRYKVAKRGQDVALRCDPISGHVSLFWYQQALGQGPEFLTYFQNEAQLDKSGLPSDRFFAERPEGSVSTLKIQRTQQEDSAVYLCASSERGQGVFGNTEAFFGQGTRLTVV.

V gene TRBV7-9 combines with J gene TRBJ2-7; the match to TRBD2 covers 11 bases. This CDR3 is 19 amino acids long. The J segment lost 3 bases and the V segment lost 5 bases, leaving 18 bases of the junction unmatched. Germline V gene data show CDR1 as SEHNR and CDR2 as FQNEAQ (reference sequence). DNA of the CDR3: TGTGCCAGCAGCGGTCGACTTAGCGGCCGACTAGCGGGGATCTACGAGCAGTACTTC. Translation: CASSGRLSGRLAGIYEQYF.